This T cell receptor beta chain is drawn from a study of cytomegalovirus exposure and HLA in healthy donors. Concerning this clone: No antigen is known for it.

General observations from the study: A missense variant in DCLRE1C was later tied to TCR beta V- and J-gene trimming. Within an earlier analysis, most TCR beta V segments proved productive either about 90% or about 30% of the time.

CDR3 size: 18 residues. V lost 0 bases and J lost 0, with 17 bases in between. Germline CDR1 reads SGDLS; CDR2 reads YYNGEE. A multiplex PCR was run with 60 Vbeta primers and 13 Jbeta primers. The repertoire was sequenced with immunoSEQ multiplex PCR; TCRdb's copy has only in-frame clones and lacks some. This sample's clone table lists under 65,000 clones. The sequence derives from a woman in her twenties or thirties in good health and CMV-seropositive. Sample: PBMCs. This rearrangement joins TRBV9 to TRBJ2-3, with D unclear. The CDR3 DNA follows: TGTGCCAGCAGCGTAGCTCCCGGGTTGGCCGAAAGCACAGATACGCAGTATTTT. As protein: CASSVAPGLAESTDTQYF.